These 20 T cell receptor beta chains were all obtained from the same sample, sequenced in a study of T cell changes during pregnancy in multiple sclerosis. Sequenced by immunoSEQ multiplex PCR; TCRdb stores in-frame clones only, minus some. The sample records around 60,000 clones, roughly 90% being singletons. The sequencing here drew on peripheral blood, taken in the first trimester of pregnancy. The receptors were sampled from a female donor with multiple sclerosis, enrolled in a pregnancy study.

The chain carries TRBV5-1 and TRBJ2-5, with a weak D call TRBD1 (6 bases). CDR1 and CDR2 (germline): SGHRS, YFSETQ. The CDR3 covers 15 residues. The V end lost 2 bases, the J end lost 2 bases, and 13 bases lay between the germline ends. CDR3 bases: TGCGCCAGCAGCTTCGGTCCGGACAGTCAAGAGACCCAGTACTTC. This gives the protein CASSFGPDSQETQYF.

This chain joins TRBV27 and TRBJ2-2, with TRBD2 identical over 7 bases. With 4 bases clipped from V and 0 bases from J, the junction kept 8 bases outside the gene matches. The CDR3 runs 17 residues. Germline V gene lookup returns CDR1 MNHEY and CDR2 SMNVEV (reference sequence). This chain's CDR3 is CASSWGVAGTNTGELFF. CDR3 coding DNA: TGTGCCAGCAGTTGGGGGGTAGCGGGTACGAACACCGGGGAGCTGTTTTTT.

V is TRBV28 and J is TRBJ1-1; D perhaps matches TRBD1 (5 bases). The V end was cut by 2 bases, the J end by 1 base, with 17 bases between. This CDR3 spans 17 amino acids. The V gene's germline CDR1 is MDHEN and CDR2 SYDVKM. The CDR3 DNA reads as TGTGCCAGCAGTTTACCCAAAACTCCGGGGGAGAACACTGAAGCTTTCTTT. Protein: CASSLPKTPGENTEAFF. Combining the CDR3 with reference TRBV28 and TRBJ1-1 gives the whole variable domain DVKVTQSSRYLVKRTGEKVFLECVQDMDHENMFWYRQDPGLGLRLIYFSYDVKMKEKGDIPEGYSVSREKKERFSLILESASTNQTSMYLCASSLPKTPGENTEAFFGQGTRLTVV.

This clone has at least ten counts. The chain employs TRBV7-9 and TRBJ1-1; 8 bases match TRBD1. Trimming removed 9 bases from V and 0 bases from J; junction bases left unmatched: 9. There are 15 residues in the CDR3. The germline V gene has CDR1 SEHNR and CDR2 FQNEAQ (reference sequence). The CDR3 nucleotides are TGTGCCAGTGAGCCCGGACAGGGCATGAACACTGAAGCTTTCTTT. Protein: CASEPGQGMNTEAFF.

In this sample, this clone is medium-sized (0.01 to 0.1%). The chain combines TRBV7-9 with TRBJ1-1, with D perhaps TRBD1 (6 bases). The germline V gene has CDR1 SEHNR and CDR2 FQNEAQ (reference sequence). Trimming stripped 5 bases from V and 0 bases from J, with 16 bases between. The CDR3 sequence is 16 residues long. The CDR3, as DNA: TGTGCCAGCAGCCCGCTCCTAGGGGGTGTGAACACTGAAGCTTTCTTT. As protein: CASSPLLGGVNTEAFF.

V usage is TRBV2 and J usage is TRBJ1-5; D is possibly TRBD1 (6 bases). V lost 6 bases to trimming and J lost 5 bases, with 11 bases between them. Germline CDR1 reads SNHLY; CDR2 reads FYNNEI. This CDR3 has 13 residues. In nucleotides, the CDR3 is TGTGCCAGCAGGGACAGCGAACATCAGCCCCAGCATTTT. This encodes CASRDSEHQPQHF.

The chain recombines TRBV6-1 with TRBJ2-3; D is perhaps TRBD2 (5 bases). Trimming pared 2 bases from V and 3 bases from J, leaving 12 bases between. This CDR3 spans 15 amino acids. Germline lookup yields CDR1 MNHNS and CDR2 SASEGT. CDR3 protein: CASSESARETDTQYF. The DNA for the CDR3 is TGTGCCAGCAGTGAATCCGCGAGGGAGACAGATACGCAGTATTTT.

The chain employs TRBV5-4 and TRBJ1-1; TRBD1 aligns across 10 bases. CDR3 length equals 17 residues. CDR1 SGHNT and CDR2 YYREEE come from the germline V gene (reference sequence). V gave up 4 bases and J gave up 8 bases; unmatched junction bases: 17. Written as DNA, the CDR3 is TGTGCCAGCAGCGCGAGAACCCCCCGGGACAGGGGAGCCGAAGCTTTCTTT. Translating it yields CASSARTPRDRGAEAFF.

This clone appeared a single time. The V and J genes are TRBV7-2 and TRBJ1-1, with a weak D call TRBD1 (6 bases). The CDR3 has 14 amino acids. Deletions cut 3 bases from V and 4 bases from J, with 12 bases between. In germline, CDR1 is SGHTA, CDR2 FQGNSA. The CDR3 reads CASSFRDRFTEAFF. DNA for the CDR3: TGTGCCAGCAGCTTCCGAGACAGGTTCACTGAAGCTTTCTTT.

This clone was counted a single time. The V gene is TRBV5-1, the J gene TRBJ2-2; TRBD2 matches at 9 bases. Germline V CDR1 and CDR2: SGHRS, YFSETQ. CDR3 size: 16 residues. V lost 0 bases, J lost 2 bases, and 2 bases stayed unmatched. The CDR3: CASSLVLAGNTGELFF. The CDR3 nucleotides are TGCGCCAGCAGCTTGGTGCTAGCGGGAAACACCGGGGAGCTGTTTTTT. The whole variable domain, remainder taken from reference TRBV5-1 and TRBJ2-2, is KAGVTQTPRYLIKTRGQQVTLSCSPISGHRSVSWYQQTPGQGLQFLFEYFSETQRNKGNFPGRFSGRQFSNSRSEMNVSTLELGDSALYLCASSLVLAGNTGELFFGEGSRLTVL.

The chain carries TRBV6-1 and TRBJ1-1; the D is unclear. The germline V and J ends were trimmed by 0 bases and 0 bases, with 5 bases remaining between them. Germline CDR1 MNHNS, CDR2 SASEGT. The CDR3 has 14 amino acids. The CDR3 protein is CASSEASLNTEAFF. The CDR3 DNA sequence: TGTGCCAGCAGTGAAGCTTCATTGAACACTGAAGCTTTCTTT.

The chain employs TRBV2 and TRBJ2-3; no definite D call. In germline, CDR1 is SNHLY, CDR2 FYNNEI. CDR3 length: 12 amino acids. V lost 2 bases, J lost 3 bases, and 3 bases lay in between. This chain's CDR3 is CASSEPTDTQYF. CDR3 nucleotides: TGTGCCAGCAGTGAACCAACAGATACGCAGTATTTT.

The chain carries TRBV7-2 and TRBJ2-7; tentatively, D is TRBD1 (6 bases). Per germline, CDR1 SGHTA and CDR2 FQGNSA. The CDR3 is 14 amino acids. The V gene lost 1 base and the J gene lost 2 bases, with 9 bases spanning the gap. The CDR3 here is CASSLDTGTYEQYF. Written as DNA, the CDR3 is TGTGCCAGCAGCTTAGACACAGGGACCTACGAGCAGTACTTC.

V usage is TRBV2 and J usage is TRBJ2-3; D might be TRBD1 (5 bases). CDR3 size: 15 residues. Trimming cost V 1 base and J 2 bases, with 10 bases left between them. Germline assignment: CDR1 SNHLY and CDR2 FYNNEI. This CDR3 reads CASSEGTTDTDTQYF. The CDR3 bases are TGTGCCAGCAGTGAAGGGACAACCGACACAGATACGCAGTATTTT.

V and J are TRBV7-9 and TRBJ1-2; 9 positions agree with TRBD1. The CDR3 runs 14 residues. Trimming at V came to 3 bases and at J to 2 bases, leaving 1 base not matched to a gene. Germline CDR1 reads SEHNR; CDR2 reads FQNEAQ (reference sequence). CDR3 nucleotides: TGTGCCAGCAGCTTCGGGACAGGGAACTATGGCTACACCTTC. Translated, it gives CASSFGTGNYGYTF.

The CDR3 here is CASTYPWDKGGYTF. CDR3 nucleotide sequence: TGCGCCAGCACCTACCCATGGGACAAAGGAGGCTACACCTTC. The chain recombines TRBV23-1 with TRBJ1-2, with D possibly TRBD1 on 6 matching bases. TRBV23-1 is recorded as an ORF, its role being uncertain. The CDR3 consists of 14 residues. Trimming removed 7 bases at V and 8 bases at J, with 20 bases between.

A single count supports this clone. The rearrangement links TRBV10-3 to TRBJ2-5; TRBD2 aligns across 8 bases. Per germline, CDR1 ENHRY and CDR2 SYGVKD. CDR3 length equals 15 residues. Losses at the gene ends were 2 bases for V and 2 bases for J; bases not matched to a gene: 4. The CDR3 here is CAISEVTSGQETQYF. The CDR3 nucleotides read TGTGCCATCAGTGAGGTAACTAGCGGACAAGAGACCCAGTACTTC.

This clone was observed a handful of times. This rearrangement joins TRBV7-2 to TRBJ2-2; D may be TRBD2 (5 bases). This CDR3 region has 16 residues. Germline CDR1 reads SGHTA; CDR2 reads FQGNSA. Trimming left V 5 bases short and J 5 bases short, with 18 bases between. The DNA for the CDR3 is TGTGCCAGCAGCCGTCGGGAAGGTAGTGTGACCGGGGAGCTGTTTTTT. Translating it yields CASSRREGSVTGELFF.

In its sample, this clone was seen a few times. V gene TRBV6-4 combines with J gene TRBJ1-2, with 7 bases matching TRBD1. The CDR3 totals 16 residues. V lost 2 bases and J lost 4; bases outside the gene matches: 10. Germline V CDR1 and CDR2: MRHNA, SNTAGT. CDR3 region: CASSDRYEGAPYGYTF. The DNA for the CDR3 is TGTGCCAGCAGTGACAGATATGAGGGGGCGCCCTATGGCTACACCTTC.

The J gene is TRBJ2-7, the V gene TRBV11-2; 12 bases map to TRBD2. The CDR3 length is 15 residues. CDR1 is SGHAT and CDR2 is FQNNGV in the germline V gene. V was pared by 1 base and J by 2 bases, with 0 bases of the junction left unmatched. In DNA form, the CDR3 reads TGTGCCAGCAGCTTAGGGACTAGCGGGGCCTACGAGCAGTACTTC. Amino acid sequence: CASSLGTSGAYEQYF. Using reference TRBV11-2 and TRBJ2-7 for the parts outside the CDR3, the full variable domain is EAGVAQSPRYKIIEKRQSVAFWCNPISGHATLYWYQQILGQGPKLLIQFQNNGVVDDSQLPKDRFSAERLKGVDSTLKIQPAKLEDSAVYLCASSLGTSGAYEQYFGPGTRLTVT.